This T cell receptor (beta chain) was sequenced in a study of T cell changes during pregnancy in multiple sclerosis. The germline gives CDR1 SGHDT, CDR2 YYEEEE. V was pared by 2 bases and J by 3 bases, with 8 bases of the junction left unmatched. The CDR3 has 17 residues. The repertoire was sequenced with immunoSEQ multiplex PCR; TCRdb's copy has only in-frame clones and lacks some. The sample consists of 55,000 to 70,000 clones, about 94% of them appearing once. V is TRBV5-6 and J is TRBJ2-6; TRBD1 aligns across 7 bases. The TCR was taken from a female donor with multiple sclerosis, enrolled in a pregnancy study. The sample here was CD4+ T cells from peripheral blood mononuclear cells, taken before pregnancy. For the CDR3, the DNA is TGTGCCAGCAGCTTAGACAGGGAAGCTTTTGGGGCCAACGTCCTGACTTTC. Residues: CASSLDREAFGANVLTF. The variable domain in full, completed from reference TRBV5-6 and TRBJ2-6, reads DAGVTQSPTHLIKTRGQQVTLRCSPKSGHDTVSWYQQALGQGPQFIFQYYEEEERQRGNFPDRFSGHQFPNYSSELNVNALLLGDSALYLCASSLDREAFGANVLTFGAGSRLTVL.